This T cell receptor (beta chain) was sequenced for a study of blood T cells in healthy people across ages. Regarding the study as a whole: Donor CMV infection status was unknown, possibly confounding age-related changes in expanded clonotypes.

Sample-barcoded 5' priming and a J-beta primer mix drove a second PCR of roughly 7 to 11 cycles. MiXCR, run by TCRdb on the 5' RACE reads, gives a single entry per CDR3 protein. This table has 800,000 or so distinct CDR3 sequences, roughly 25% appearing once. Isolated per sample were at least 6 million PBMCs. V was shortened by 0 bases and J by 3 bases, with 7 bases between the two germline ends. This CDR3 comprises 14 residues. Germline CDR1 SGHRS, CDR2 YFSETQ. This clonotype came up a few times. Its target is not known. This sample also appeared in a second study, on T cells of mothers and their children.

This clonotype was obtained from a boy between 10 and 17 years old in good health. The chain uses TRBV5-1 and TRBJ1-5; weak D call: TRBD1 (5 bases). The material sequenced was blood. The CDR3: CASSLGQPNQPQHF. CDR3 nucleotides: TGCGCCAGCAGCTTGGGACAGCCCAATCAGCCCCAGCATTTT.